This T cell receptor beta chain was found in a study of T cell responses to AZD1222 COVID-19 vaccine. The CDR3 runs 12 residues. Trimming removed 6 bases at V and 11 bases at J, with 14 bases between. The V gene's germline CDR1 is MNHEY and CDR2 SVGAGI. With respect to this clone: Its specificity is unknown.

The repertoire was sequenced with immunoSEQ multiplex PCR; TCRdb's copy has only in-frame clones and lacks some. The table lists 100,000 or so clones, about 83% of them singletons, with around 12% in the top ten. Study-level findings and limits: Only a handful of individuals given AZD1222 were seropositive at baseline. Vaccine-related CD4 TCRs covered spike, predominating at 160-218 and 743-854.

The chain is built from TRBV6-5 and TRBJ1-5, with a weak D call TRBD1 (5 bases). This clonotype was obtained from an adult in good health. This specimen was peripheral blood, taken on day 0 of AZD1222 vaccination. As DNA, the CDR3 is TGTGCCAGCAGCAACACCATACAGGCCCAGCATTTT. Protein: CASSNTIQAQHF.